This T cell receptor (beta chain) is drawn from a study of shared clonotypes between healthy human individuals. Profiled with immunoSEQ multiplex PCR; TCRdb holds only in-frame clones, not every one. The data contain roughly 2 million clones, 90% to 95% of them seen just once; the ten biggest clones take up 0.13%. Germline V gene lookup returns CDR1 MGHDK and CDR2 SYGVNS. The trim removed 6 bases at V and 8 bases at J, leaving 8 bases unmatched. There are 13 residues in the CDR3. This TCR derives from a man between 18 and 35 years old in good health. Sequencing used naive CD4+ T cells sorted from blood. Specified subset: CD45RA+ positively selected. V gene TRBV25-1 combines with J gene TRBJ1-2, with 8 bases that match TRBD1. CDR3 in amino acids: CASSLQGAGGYTF. The CDR3 nucleotides are TGTGCCAGCAGCTTGCAGGGGGCTGGGGGCTACACCTTC.